The 20 T cell receptor beta chains below all came from one sample that was sequenced in a study of Graves' ophthalmopathy and Graves' hyperthyroidism. Amplified material comprised TCR beta CDR3 regions derived from RNA transcripts. The library came from an HTBI-primed first-round RT-PCR and a second-round multiplex PCR. One entry per CDR3 protein results from TCRdb running MiXCR on the multiplex PCR reads. The table has over a million distinct CDR3 sequences, about 40% seen once. Sequenced sample: peripheral blood or thyroid tissue (not recorded which). These TCRs come from an adult man with Graves' hyperthyroidism.

This clonotype has more than one count but fewer than ten. The chain links TRBV9 to TRBJ1-1, with 10 bases lining up with TRBD1. V was pared by 4 bases and J by 4 bases, with 7 bases of the junction left unmatched. This CDR3 spans 15 amino acids. Germline values: CDR1 SGDLS, CDR2 YYNGEE. The CDR3 region is CASSSGRDRGTEAFF. CDR3 nucleotides: TGTGCCAGCAGCTCGGGACGGGACAGGGGCACTGAAGCTTTCTTT. Full variable domain (outside the CDR3, taken from reference TRBV9 and TRBJ1-1): DSGVTQTPKHLITATGQRVTLRCSPRSGDLSVYWYQQSLDQGLQFLIQYYNGEERAKGNILERFSAQQFPDLHSELNLSSLELGDSALYFCASSSGRDRGTEAFFGQGTRLTVV.

In this sample, this clonotype turned up many times. The chain is built from TRBV12-3 or TRBV12-4 and TRBJ1-2, with D hard to call. Trimming stripped 6 bases from V and 4 bases from J, with 15 bases between. The CDR3 contains 14 residues. CDR3 nucleotides: TGTGCCAGCAGCACTTCTTCTCGGGGCTATGGCTACACCTTC. Protein sequence: CASSTSSRGYGYTF.

The table lists this clonotype with many counts. The rearrangement uses TRBV2 and TRBJ1-5; no definite D call. Germline V gives CDR1 SNHLY, CDR2 FYNNEI. Trimming removed 1 base from V and 4 bases from J, with 8 bases in between. This CDR3 is built from 14 residues. The CDR3: CASSEVAVNQPQHF. The CDR3 bases are TGTGCCAGCAGTGAAGTGGCGGTTAATCAGCCCCAGCATTTT.

V and J are TRBV9 and TRBJ1-4; no definite D call. CDR1 is SGDLS and CDR2 is YYNGEE in the germline V gene. The CDR3 runs to 18 residues. V was pared by 3 bases and J by 2 bases, with 20 bases between. The CDR3 sequence is CASSGPRSVGITNEKLFF. The CDR3 nucleotides read TGTGCCAGCAGCGGACCGAGGTCTGTGGGGATCACTAATGAAAAACTGTTTTTT.

This clonotype was seen only once. V usage is TRBV2 and J usage is TRBJ2-7; the D call may be TRBD1 or TRBD2 (5 bases each). CDR1 is SNHLY, CDR2 FYNNEI, per germline. The CDR3 covers 15 residues. The ends were cut back, 6 bases at V and 5 bases at J, with 20 bases in the middle. The CDR3 region is CASSDEGQGRDEQYF. In nucleotides, the CDR3 is TGTGCCAGCAGCGACGAGGGGCAGGGTAGGGACGAGCAGTACTTC.

The chain employs TRBV10-3 and TRBJ2-5; the match to TRBD2 covers 12 bases. Trimming at V came to 4 bases and at J to 4 bases, leaving 7 bases not matched to a gene. CDR3 size: 16 residues. Germline CDR1 reads ENHRY; CDR2 reads SYGVKD. The CDR3 is CAISGGQTSGRETQYF. The CDR3 coding sequence is TGTGCCATCAGTGGGGGCCAGACTAGCGGGAGAGAGACCCAGTACTTC.

This clonotype was seen a few times. The CDR3 DNA reads TGTGCCAGTAGTATTTTGGTTTCATCCGGGGAGCTGTTTTTT. Protein product: CASSILVSSGELFF. V is TRBV19 and J is TRBJ2-2; D ambiguous. The CDR3 extends over 14 amino acids. The germline V and J ends were trimmed by 3 bases and 6 bases, with 11 bases remaining between them. From germline, CDR1 is LNHDA and CDR2 SQIVND (reference sequence).

The chain combines TRBV12-3 or TRBV12-4 with TRBJ1-1, with TRBD1 as a possible D gene (6 bases). CDR3 length equals 15 residues. V was trimmed by 2 bases and J by 0 bases, leaving 10 bases between them. The CDR3 region has the DNA TGTGCCAGCAGTTTAACGACAGGTATGAACACTGAAGCTTTCTTT. Its protein product is CASSLTTGMNTEAFF.

This clonotype occurred many times. The chain recombines TRBV7-2 with TRBJ2-7; tentatively, D is TRBD2 (7 bases). V was cut by 4 bases and J by 7 bases, with 17 bases left in between. The CDR3 totals 14 residues. In germline, CDR1 is SGHTA, CDR2 FQGNSA. The CDR3 protein is CASSYRGDQGEQYF. The CDR3 DNA reads TGTGCCAGCAGCTATCGGGGGGACCAGGGGGAGCAGTACTTC.

CDR3 coding DNA: TGTGCCAGCAGGTCTGGGACAGGGGTTAACCACGAGCAGTACTTC. Protein: CASRSGTGVNHEQYF. The chain employs TRBV11-2 and TRBJ2-7; 10 bases fit TRBD1. The length of the CDR3 is 15 residues. CDR1 is SGHAT and CDR2 is FQNNGV in the germline V gene. After removal of 6 bases from V and 5 bases from J, the junction contained 10 bases not matched to a gene. The full variable domain, its missing parts supplied by reference TRBV11-2 and TRBJ2-7, is EAGVAQSPRYKIIEKRQSVAFWCNPISGHATLYWYQQILGQGPKLLIQFQNNGVVDDSQLPKDRFSAERLKGVDSTLKIQPAKLEDSAVYLCASRSGTGVNHEQYFGPGTRLTVT.

This clonotype was detected a few times. The chain is built from TRBV14 and TRBJ1-3; maybe TRBD1 (5 bases). The CDR3 covers 15 residues. Looked up from germline, CDR1 is SGHDN and CDR2 is FVKESK. Trimming shortened V by 0 bases and J by 4 bases, and 10 bases separated the two germline ends. CDR3 residues: CASSQEVGAGNTIYF. For the CDR3, the DNA is TGTGCCAGCAGCCAAGAAGTTGGGGCCGGAAACACCATATATTTT.

The chain combines TRBV9 with TRBJ2-7, with TRBD1 matching 7 bases. This CDR3 region has 14 residues. The trim removed 7 bases at V and 2 bases at J, leaving 9 bases unmatched. CDR1 SGDLS and CDR2 YYNGEE come from the germline V gene. Here the CDR3 DNA reads TGTGCCAGCTCCGAAATGACAGGGACCTACGAGCAGTACTTC. Protein: CASSEMTGTYEQYF.

The chain is built from TRBV7-9 and TRBJ1-2; 8 positions agree with TRBD1. CDR1 is SEHNR and CDR2 is FQNEAQ in the germline V gene (reference sequence). The CDR3 extends over 18 amino acids. V was clipped by 3 bases and J by 5 bases; unmatched bases: 17. CDR3 nucleotides: TGTGCCAGCAGCTTCCTAAAACGACAGGGGTGGAGGTCATATGGCTACACCTTC. This codes for CASSFLKRQGWRSYGYTF.

Many counts were recorded for this clonotype. V gene TRBV7-6 combines with J gene TRBJ2-7; 11 nucleotides match TRBD1. J gave up 0 bases and V 1 base, and 5 bases lay outside the gene matches. The CDR3 spans 17 residues. Per the germline V gene, CDR1 is SGHVS and CDR2 is FNYEAQ. The CDR3 DNA sequence: TGTGCCAGCAGCTTAGGGACAGGGGGCGCAGGCTCCTACGAGCAGTACTTC. Translated: CASSLGTGGAGSYEQYF.

The V call is TRBV25-1, the J call TRBJ1-6, with D possibly TRBD1 on 6 matching bases. CDR3 length equals 15 residues. Trimming left V 0 bases short and J 8 bases short, with 11 bases between. CDR1 and CDR2 from the germline V gene are MGHDK and SYGVNS. The CDR3 DNA is TGTGCCAGCAGTGAATATGGGGGCGCTTATTCACCCCTCCACTTT. Translated, it gives CASSEYGGAYSPLHF.

The rearrangement uses TRBV7-9 and TRBJ1-1, with D possibly matching TRBD1 (5 bases). Germline V lookup: CDR1 SEHNR, CDR2 FQNEAQ (reference sequence). CDR3 length: 15 amino acids. V was pared by 2 bases and J by 1 base, with 11 bases between. The CDR3 loop is CASSLFQGRNTEAFF. As DNA, the CDR3 is TGTGCCAGCAGCTTATTTCAGGGACGGAACACTGAAGCTTTCTTT.

On this clonotype itself: One end of the junction fails to match germline, which may point to a read error. The chain combines TRBV7-9 with TRBJ2-5, with D perhaps TRBD2 (5 bases). The germline V gene encodes CDR1 SEHNR and CDR2 FQNEAQ (reference sequence). CDR3 length: 16 amino acids. CDR3 residues: CASSLAGSGREESQYF. The CDR3 bases are TGTGCCAGCAGTTTAGCAGGAAGTGGGAGAGAGGAGTCCCAGTACTTC. Variable domain in full (rest from reference TRBV7-9 and TRBJ2-5): DTGVSQNPRHKITKRGQNVTFRCDPISEHNRLYWYRQTLGQGPEFLTYFQNEAQLEKSRLLSDRFSAERPKGSFSTLEIQRTEQGDSAMYLCASSLAGSGREESQYFGPGTRLLVL.

This clonotype was found a few times. The rearrangement links TRBV13 to TRBJ2-5; D possibly matches TRBD1 or TRBD2 (6 bases each). V lost 2 bases and J 5 bases, leaving 18 bases between the germline ends. The germline V gene encodes CDR1 PRHDT and CDR2 FYEKMQ (reference sequence). This CDR3 comprises 16 residues. CDR3 in amino acids: CASSLSRGRTFETQYF. In nucleotides, the CDR3 is TGTGCCAGCAGCTTAAGTAGGGGGAGGACGTTTGAGACCCAGTACTTC.

This clonotype occurred many times. The chain carries TRBV7-6 and TRBJ1-1; 8 bases agree with TRBD1. The junction had 6 bases not matched to a gene; V was cut back by 5 bases and J by 4 bases. CDR1 is SGHVS and CDR2 is FNYEAQ in the germline V gene. The CDR3 length is 14 residues. DNA of the CDR3: TGTGCCAGCAGCCCCCCGACAGGGGTCACTGAAGCTTTCTTT. This encodes CASSPPTGVTEAFF.

V is TRBV20-1 and J is TRBJ2-7; maybe TRBD1 (6 bases). The germline gives CDR1 DFQATT, CDR2 SNEGSKA (reference sequence). CDR3 length: 16 residues. Trimming shortened V by 2 bases and J by 0 bases, and 17 bases separated the two germline ends. The CDR3 DNA follows: TGCAGTGCTAGAAAGCCCGGGACACGAAACTCCTACGAGCAGTACTTC. Amino acid sequence: CSARKPGTRNSYEQYF.